Listed below are T cell receptor beta chains from one sample, sequenced in a study of shared clonotypes between healthy human individuals. The table came from immunoSEQ multiplex PCR; TCRdb's copy has only in-frame clones and leaves some out. The table records a few million clones, approximately 95% of them present only once. The source material was naive CD4+ T cells from PBMCs. These receptors all stem from a man between 18 and 35 years old in good health. Some clones in this sample may be carry-over from other donors' samples. CDR3s include the opening cysteine and the closing phenylalanine or tryptophan. A D gene is named only where the DNA matches it firmly. The size field is filled for only some rows; it gives once, few, many or a size class.

>.|TRBV15|TRBJ1-1|.
TGTGCCACCAGCAGAGGTGGGGAGGGGAACACTGAAGCTTTCTTT
CATSRGGEGNTEAFF
>.|TRBV11-3|TRBJ2-3|.
TGTGCCAGCAGCCTCCCGGGCTTTGCGGATACGCAGTATTTT
CASSLPGFADTQYF
>.|TRBV2|TRBJ2-1|.
TGTGCCAGCAGGTCGCCGTTCAGCTCCTACAATGAGCAGTTCTTC
CASRSPFSSYNEQFF
>TRBD1|TRBV29-1|TRBJ1-2|.
TGCAGCGCAACATTTGGGACTCAGGGGGCCAATGGCTACACCTTC
CSATFGTQGANGYTF
>TRBD1|TRBV28|TRBJ1-2|.
TGTGCCAGCCTAAGGTGGGGACAGGGAGGCTACACCTTC
CASLRWGQGGYTF
>TRBD2|TRBV4-2|TRBJ2-7|.
TGTGCCAGCAGCCAAGGGTCTGGGACTATCCCCTACGAGCAGTACTTC
CASSQGSGTIPYEQYF
>TRBD2|TRBV9|TRBJ2-1|.
TGTGCCAGCAGCACCCAGACTAGCGGGGGCTTATACAATGAGCAGTTCTTC
CASSTQTSGGLYNEQFF
>TRBD2|TRBV5-1|TRBJ2-1|.
TGCGCCAGCAGCACAACGTCCGGGACTAGCGGGAGTAATGAGCAGTTCTTC
CASSTTSGTSGSNEQFF
>TRBD1|TRBV5-1|TRBJ2-2|.
TGCGCCAGCAGCCCGGGACAGGGGGCCACCGGGGAGCTGTTTTTT
CASSPGQGATGELFF
>TRBD2|TRBV6-5|TRBJ2-7|.
TGTGCCAGCAGTGGGGGACTAGCGGGAGGGAACGAGCAGTACTTC
CASSGGLAGGNEQYF
>.|TRBV5-6|TRBJ2-1|once
TGTGCCAGCAGCTTGAGTAGTGAGCAGTTCTTC
CASSLSSEQFF
>.|TRBV2|TRBJ1-6|.
TGTGCCAGCAAGCCGACGGAAAACTATAATTCACCCCTCCACTTT
CASKPTENYNSPLHF
>TRBD2|TRBV18|TRBJ2-7|.
TGTGCCAGCTCACCCGGACTAGCGGGAGAGGGGCAGTACTTC
CASSPGLAGEGQYF
>.|TRBV27|TRBJ1-1|.
TGTGCCAGCAGTTTTACCGGGGGGGCTTTTAAAGCTTTCTTT
CASSFTGGAFKAFF
>.|TRBV28|TRBJ2-5|.
TGTGCCACCAACCGGGGAGAAGAGACCCAGTACTTC
CATNRGEETQYF
>.|TRBV6-6|TRBJ1-3|once
TGTGCCAGCGCCACGGGTCCGTGGGGGGAAAACACCATATATTTT
CASATGPWGENTIYF
>TRBD1|TRBV10-1|TRBJ1-5|.
TGCGCCAGCAGTGACTACAGGGGGAATCAGCCCCAGCATTTT
CASSDYRGNQPQHF
>.|TRBV7-8|TRBJ1-1|.
TGTGCCAGCAGCTTAGCGATTGACACTGAAGCTTTCTTT
CASSLAIDTEAFF
>.|TRBV5-1|TRBJ2-1|.
TGCGCCAGCAGCTTGGCCGACTGGAACAATGAGCAGTTCTTC
CASSLADWNNEQFF
>.|TRBV7-2|TRBJ2-1|.
TGTGCCAGCAGCCCAAATCGAGGGAATGAGCAGTTCTTC
CASSPNRGNEQFF
>.|TRBV7-8|TRBJ2-7|.
TGTGCCAGCAGCGAGGGATACGAGCAGTACTTC
CASSEGYEQYF
>TRBD1|TRBV12-5|TRBJ1-1|.
TGTGCTAGTGGTTCGGGAGGTCCCCTGACAGGGCACACTGAAGCTTTCTTT
CASGSGGPLTGHTEAFF
>.|TRBV5-4|TRBJ1-1|.
TGTGCCAGCCTTATGGGGAACAGCGCGAACACTGAAGCTTTCTTT
CASLMGNSANTEAFF
>.|TRBV9|TRBJ1-4|.
TGTGCCAGCAGCGTAGAAGGCAGGGTTAATGAAAAACTGTTTTTT
CASSVEGRVNEKLFF
>TRBD2|TRBV7-2|TRBJ2-1|.
TGTGCCAGCAGCCCCGCAGCGGCTAGCGGCAAGCAGTTCTTC
CASSPAAASGKQFF
>TRBD1|TRBV7-9|TRBJ2-1|.
TGTGCCAGCAGCCAGACGGGACAGCACTACAATGAGCAGTTCTTC
CASSQTGQHYNEQFF
>.|TRBV27|TRBJ2-6|.
TGTGCCAGCAGTCTAACTGGGGCCAACGTCCTGACTTTC
CASSLTGANVLTF
>.|TRBV7-2|TRBJ2-7|.
TGTGCCAGCAGCTTCGGGAGTCGGTCCTACGAGCAGTACTTC
CASSFGSRSYEQYF
>.|TRBV5-1|TRBJ2-5|.
TGCGCCAGCAGCTTGGGGGTCCGGCAAGAGACCCAGTACTTC
CASSLGVRQETQYF
>.|TRBV7-2|TRBJ1-2|.
TGTGCCAGCAGCTCCAGTTCGACGGGGGTCTACTATGGCTACACCTTC
CASSSSSTGVYYGYTF
>.|TRBV27|TRBJ2-2|.
TGTGCCAGCAGTCCTCGGATTGCCGGGGAGCTGTTTTTT
CASSPRIAGELFF
>TRBD1|TRBV7-3|TRBJ1-1|.
TGTGCCAGCAGCTGGGGACAGGGGACTGAAGCTTTCTTT
CASSWGQGTEAFF
>.|TRBV11-2|TRBJ2-2|.
TGTGCCAGCAGCGTGAGGGGGGAGGTGGGCACCGGGGAGCTGTTTTTT
CASSVRGEVGTGELFF
>.|TRBV11-2|TRBJ2-7|once
TGTGCCAGCAGCTTAGGTATAGGAGGGAACGAGCAGTACTTC
CASSLGIGGNEQYF
>TRBD1|TRBV19|TRBJ2-3|.
TGTGCCAGTAGTTCAAAGACAGGGCGGTTAAATACGCAGTATTTT
CASSSKTGRLNTQYF
>TRBD2|TRBV14|TRBJ2-7|.
TGTGCCAGCAGCCAACGCGGGGGGACTAGCGGGTCCCCCTACGAGCAGTACTTC
CASSQRGGTSGSPYEQYF
>TRBD1|TRBV28|TRBJ2-7|.
TGTGCCAGCAGTTCCGCCGGGACAGGGAACTACGAGCAGTACTTC
CASSSAGTGNYEQYF
>.|TRBV29-1|TRBJ1-4|.
TGCAGCGTTGGACAGGCCCTTAATGAAAAACTGTTTTTT
CSVGQALNEKLFF
>.|TRBV30|TRBJ2-7|.
TGTGCCTGGAGTGTATTAGCGGAAGCCTACGAGCAGTACTTC
CAWSVLAEAYEQYF
>.|TRBV4-1|TRBJ1-5|.
TGCGCCAGCAGCCAAGAAGGTAGAAGCAATCAGCCCCAGCATTTT
CASSQEGRSNQPQHF
>TRBD1|TRBV19|TRBJ1-1|once
TGTGCCAGTAGCGACAGGGCGATTGAAGCTTTCTTT
CASSDRAIEAFF
>TRBD2|TRBV5-4|TRBJ2-1|.
TGTGCCAGCAGCTTGGCCGCGGCTAGCGGAGCGAATGAGCAGTTCTTC
CASSLAAASGANEQFF
>.|TRBV7-8|TRBJ2-7|.
TGTGCCAGCAGCTACACGACACTGAGCTACGAGCAGTACTTC
CASSYTTLSYEQYF
>TRBD2|TRBV4-2|TRBJ2-7|.
TGTGCCAGCAGCCAAGATATGGGGACTAGCGGGAGGGCCTACGAGCAGTACTTC
CASSQDMGTSGRAYEQYF
>TRBD2|TRBV5-1|TRBJ2-1|.
TGCGCCAGCAGCTTGGCTAGCGGGGGGAATTACAATGAGCAGTTCTTC
CASSLASGGNYNEQFF
>.|TRBV5-6|TRBJ1-2|.
TGTGCCAGCAGCACTATGGCCGTTCCGACAGCTGGCTATGGCTACACCTTC
CASSTMAVPTAGYGYTF
>.|TRBV19|TRBJ1-1|few
TGTGCCAGTAGCCCCCGAGGGTGGACTGAAGCTTTCTTT
CASSPRGWTEAFF
>.|TRBV28|TRBJ1-2|.
TGTGCCAGCAGTTCCCCCGGGGGTCTCTATGGCTACACCTTC
CASSSPGGLYGYTF